These 28 T cell receptor beta chains came from one sample sequenced in a study of T-cell memory formation after mild COVID-19. TCRdb redid the calling of the 5' RACE reads with MiXCR, one entry per CDR3 protein. This table holds 350,000 to 500,000 distinct CDR3 sequences, roughly 18% found once. The sample comprised PBMCs or a T cell subset sorted from them (not recorded which). The source of these receptors is a man aged 18 to 35 who had mild COVID-19 (a few samples of this study predate the infection). Cell type and time point are not known.

This chain uses TRBV28 with TRBJ2-4; D could derive from TRBD1 or TRBD2 (5 bases each). CDR3 length: 16 amino acids. Germline-derived CDR1 and CDR2 are MDHEN and SYDVKM. With 3 bases removed from V and 5 bases from J, the gap between germline ends came to 17 bases. This chain's CDR3 is CASSFRAGTDQNIQYF. The CDR3 region has the DNA TGTGCCAGCAGTTTTCGAGCCGGGACGGACCAAAACATTCAGTACTTC.

This clonotype was seen a few times. The rearrangement links TRBV25-1 to TRBJ2-5, with a tentative D call TRBD1 (5 bases). V shed 8 bases and J shed 4 bases, with 23 bases lying between them. Germline values: CDR1 MGHDK, CDR2 SYGVNS. The CDR3 totals 16 residues. The CDR3 DNA reads as TGTGCCAGCTCTGAGAGCTGGTTTCGGCAGGGAGAGACCCAGTACTTC. Protein product: CASSESWFRQGETQYF.

Of note for this clonotype: A single base is all that separates this from a far larger clone, so a read error is likely. V usage is TRBV7-2 and J usage is TRBJ2-7, with a possible D match to TRBD1 (6 bases). This CDR3 is 12 amino acids long. Germline CDR1 reads SGHTA; CDR2 reads FQGNSA. The CDR3 region is CARSLGGYEQYF. The CDR3 DNA is TGTGCCAGAAGCTTAGGGGGTTACGAGCAGTACTTC.

There are a few counts of this clonotype. Here the CDR3 reads CSARRRGNSPLHF. CDR3 DNA: TGCAGTGCTAGACGCAGGGGTAATTCACCCCTCCACTTT. V usage is TRBV20-1 and J usage is TRBJ1-6; D is possibly TRBD1 (6 bases). In germline, CDR1 is DFQATT, CDR2 SNEGSKA (reference sequence). V lost 2 bases to trimming and J lost 6 bases, with 8 bases between them. The CDR3 runs to 13 residues.

The chain recombines TRBV4-3 with TRBJ1-5; D not certain. The CDR3 is made up of 13 amino acids. CDR1 and CDR2 from the germline V gene are LGHNA and YSLEER. The ends were cut back, 1 base at V and 8 bases at J, with 9 bases in the middle. The CDR3 bases are TGCGCCAGCAGCCAAGGAATGGCTGAGCCCCAGCATTTT. The encoded protein is CASSQGMAEPQHF.

This clonotype was recorded a few times. V is TRBV7-2 and J is TRBJ1-2, with TRBD1 identical over 7 bases. Germline values: CDR1 SGHTA, CDR2 FQGNSA. CDR3 length: 15 residues. Trimming cost V 2 bases and J 2 bases; bases outside gene matches: 5. The CDR3 loop reads CASSLRAGGNYGYTF. Here the CDR3 DNA reads TGTGCCAGCAGCTTACGCGCAGGGGGAAACTATGGCTACACCTTC. The whole variable domain, remainder taken from reference TRBV7-2 and TRBJ1-2, is GAGVSQSPSNKVTEKGKDVELRCDPISGHTALYWYRQSLGQGLEFLIYFQGNSAPDKSGLPSDRFSAERTGGSVSTLTIQRTQQEDSAVYLCASSLRAGGNYGYTFGSGTRLTVV.

This clonotype was seen only a few times. The CDR3 DNA is TGCGCCAGCACCCCTAGCGGGGGGGCCCCCGGGGAGCTGTTTTTT. Protein product: CASTPSGGAPGELFF. This rearrangement joins TRBV5-1 to TRBJ2-2; 12 bases map to TRBD2. The germline V gene encodes CDR1 SGHRS and CDR2 YFSETQ. The trim removed 6 bases at V and 6 bases at J, leaving 6 bases unmatched. The CDR3 has 15 amino acids.

The chain uses TRBV29-1 and TRBJ2-2; TRBD1 matches at 7 bases. J lost 0 bases, V lost 7 bases, and 2 bases had no gene match. The CDR3 runs 13 residues. The germline V gene encodes CDR1 SQVTM and CDR2 ANQGSEA. CDR3 bases: TGCAGCGCAACAGGGGCGAACACCGGGGAGCTGTTTTTT. It yields the protein CSATGANTGELFF.

The chain uses TRBV6-2 or TRBV6-3 and TRBJ2-1; 7 bases agree with TRBD2. In germline, CDR1 is MNHEY, CDR2 SVGEGT. The V and J ends lost 5 bases and 3 bases, in that order; junction bases with no gene match: 7. The CDR3 has 15 residues. The CDR3 DNA is TGTGCCAGCAGTCCCCCGGGACTAATCTACAATGAGCAGTTCTTC. This sequence encodes CASSPPGLIYNEQFF.

The chain links TRBV15 to TRBJ1-2, with 9 bases that match TRBD1. This CDR3 spans 15 amino acids. V shed 0 bases, J shed 7 bases, and the junction held 6 bases outside the gene matches. The germline CDR1 and CDR2 sequences are LNHNV and YYDKDF (reference sequence). CDR3 region: CATSRDPDRGFGYTF. The CDR3 nucleotides read TGTGCCACCAGCAGAGATCCGGACAGGGGTTTTGGCTACACCTTC.

This clonotype showed up just a few times. The V and J genes are TRBV5-4 and TRBJ2-1; 8 bases align to TRBD1. CDR1 SGHNT and CDR2 YYREEE come from the germline V gene (reference sequence). Trimming cost V 3 bases and J 8 bases; bases outside gene matches: 7. The CDR3 runs 14 residues. The CDR3 sequence is CASSSQLTGDEQFF. The DNA for the CDR3 is TGTGCCAGCAGCTCTCAATTGACAGGGGATGAGCAGTTCTTC. Full variable domain (remainder filled in from reference TRBV5-4 and TRBJ2-1): ETGVTQSPTHLIKTRGQQVTLRCSSQSGHNTVSWYQQALGQGPQFIFQYYREEENGRGNFPPRFSGLQFPNYSSELNVNALELDDSALYLCASSSQLTGDEQFFGPGTRLTVL.

This clonotype was detected only a few times. This chain uses TRBV28 with TRBJ2-4; TRBD2 is a possible D gene (5 bases). Trimming removed 6 bases from V and 7 bases from J, with 19 bases in between. Germline assignment: CDR1 MDHEN and CDR2 SYDVKM. The CDR3 is 15 amino acids. In nucleotides, the CDR3 is TGTGCCAGCAGCCCGACCCCCAGTGCGGGCAACATTCAGTACTTC. Its translation is CASSPTPSAGNIQYF.

This chain uses TRBV7-9 with TRBJ1-1; D is perhaps TRBD1 (6 bases). Germline loops: CDR1 SEHNR, CDR2 FQNEAQ (reference sequence). The CDR3 runs 16 residues. Trimming cost V 5 bases and J 5 bases, with 21 bases left between them. The chain's CDR3 is CASSPGEGIDRTEAFF. For the CDR3, the DNA is TGTGCCAGCAGCCCAGGGGAGGGGATTGATAGGACTGAAGCTTTCTTT.

This chain joins TRBV2 and TRBJ2-7; possible D gene TRBD1, 6 bases. The V gene lost 6 bases and the J gene lost 7 bases, with 19 bases spanning the gap. CDR3 length: 14 residues. Looked up from germline, CDR1 is SNHLY and CDR2 is FYNNEI. The CDR3 DNA is TGTGCCAGCAGGGGGACAACCTCCCCGGGGGAGCAGTACTTC. Residues: CASRGTTSPGEQYF.

This clonotype was observed many times. J is TRBJ1-6 and V is TRBV6-2 or TRBV6-3; D unresolved. Germline V gene sequence: CDR1 MNHEY, CDR2 SVGEGT. Trimming took off 6 bases at V and 7 bases at J, with 22 bases between the two ends. The CDR3 is made up of 17 amino acids. The CDR3 is CASRPSGGAGINSPLHF. CDR3 nucleotide sequence: TGTGCCAGCAGACCGTCCGGAGGTGCCGGAATAAATTCACCCCTCCACTTT.

This clonotype was observed a handful of times. The chain uses TRBV7-9 and TRBJ2-3; no clear D gene. Per the germline V gene, CDR1 is SEHNR and CDR2 is FQNEAQ (reference sequence). The CDR3 runs to 12 residues. V shed 4 bases and J shed 5 bases, with 7 bases lying between them. The CDR3 here is CASSSVGDTQYF. The CDR3, as DNA: TGTGCCAGCAGCTCAGTGGGAGATACGCAGTATTTT.

This clonotype was recorded a few times. V usage is TRBV29-1 and J usage is TRBJ1-2, with no clear D. V was pared by 6 bases and J by 2 bases, with 13 bases between. CDR1 and CDR2 from the germline V gene are SQVTM and ANQGSEA. CDR3 length equals 13 residues. The CDR3 sequence: CSVWTDDNYGYTF. In DNA form, the CDR3 reads TGCAGCGTATGGACGGACGACAACTATGGCTACACCTTC. Supplemented by reference TRBV29-1 and TRBJ1-2, the full variable domain reads SAVISQKPSRDICQRGTSLTIQCQVDSQVTMMFWYRQQPGQSLTLIATANQGSEATYESGFVIDKFPISRPNLTFSTLTVSNMSPEDSSIYLCSVWTDDNYGYTFGSGTRLTVV.

This clonotype was found a few times. This rearrangement joins TRBV10-3 to TRBJ2-3; 14 bases fit TRBD2. V trimming: 4 bases; J trimming: 4 bases; junction bases outside the gene matches: 7. Germline V gene data show CDR1 as ENHRY and CDR2 as SYGVKD. CDR3 length equals 17 residues. The CDR3 protein is CAISGRKGLAGADTQYF. The DNA for the CDR3 is TGTGCCATCAGTGGCCGGAAGGGACTAGCGGGGGCAGATACGCAGTATTTT.

This clonotype was seen at least ten times. The rearrangement links TRBV7-9 to TRBJ1-4, with 7 bases that match TRBD1. CDR1 is SEHNR and CDR2 is FQNEAQ in the germline V gene (reference sequence). Germline trimming cut 6 bases from V and 4 bases from J; bases unmatched to any gene: 5. The CDR3 totals 14 residues. The CDR3 DNA reads TGTGCCAGCAGAGATAACAGGGGTAATGAAAAACTGTTTTTT. It translates to CASRDNRGNEKLFF. The full variable domain, rest sourced from reference TRBV7-9 and TRBJ1-4, is DTGVSQNPRHKITKRGQNVTFRCDPISEHNRLYWYRQTLGQGPEFLTYFQNEAQLEKSRLLSDRFSAERPKGSFSTLEIQRTEQGDSAMYLCASRDNRGNEKLFFGSGTQLSVL.

The chain combines TRBV5-1 with TRBJ2-1; TRBD2 agrees at 10 bases. The J segment lost 8 bases and the V segment lost 0 bases, leaving 20 bases of the junction unmatched. Germline assignment: CDR1 SGHRS and CDR2 YFSETQ. The CDR3 length is 20 residues. In DNA, the CDR3 is TGCGCCAGCAGCTTGGTGGGCGGGCTAGCGGGGGAGAGCGGCCTAGATGAGCAGTTCTTC. It encodes CASSLVGGLAGESGLDEQFF.

The V and J genes are TRBV5-1 and TRBJ1-2; 8 bases agree with TRBD1. V lost 4 bases and J lost 8; bases outside the gene matches: 4. Per germline, CDR1 SGHRS and CDR2 YFSETQ. This CDR3 is 12 amino acids long. DNA for the CDR3: TGCGCCAGCAGCGTGGACAGGGAAGGCTACACCTTC. Residues: CASSVDREGYTF.

This clonotype has just a few counts. CDR3 residues: CASSQVETGGDTQYF. The CDR3 coding sequence is TGCGCCAGCAGCCAAGTTGAGACAGGGGGAGATACGCAGTATTTT. The V call is TRBV4-1, the J call TRBJ2-3; 9 nucleotides align to TRBD1. V was clipped by 1 base and J by 5 bases; unmatched bases: 4. CDR1 MGHRA and CDR2 YSYEKL come from the germline V gene. The CDR3 is 15 residues long.

The chain uses TRBV7-8 and TRBJ2-1, with D maybe TRBD2 (6 bases). CDR1 is SGHVS and CDR2 is FQNEAQ in the germline V gene. The CDR3 covers 14 residues. With 3 bases removed from V and 10 bases from J, the gap between germline ends came to 16 bases. The CDR3 sequence is CASSLYQTGGEQFF. For the CDR3, the DNA is TGTGCCAGCAGCTTGTACCAGACTGGAGGGGAGCAGTTCTTC.

The chain couples TRBV19 to TRBJ2-2; 8 bases map to TRBD1. CDR1 and CDR2 (germline): LNHDA, SQIVND (reference sequence). The ends lost 5 bases at V and 7 bases at J; junction bases unmatched: 6. This CDR3 spans 14 amino acids. The DNA for the CDR3 is TGTGCCAGTAGTGAGGCAGGGGGCTTCGGGGAGCTGTTTTTT. It codes for CASSEAGGFGELFF.

There are a few counts of this clonotype. The chain is built from TRBV4-1 and TRBJ1-6; maybe TRBD1 (5 bases). Germline CDR1 is MGHRA and CDR2 is YSYEKL. CDR3 length: 13 residues. With 4 bases removed from V and 12 bases from J, the gap between germline ends came to 13 bases. The CDR3: CASSRGGGEPLHF. The DNA of the CDR3 is TGCGCCAGCAGCCGGGGTGGGGGGGAACCCCTCCACTTT.

This clonotype has at least ten counts. The rearrangement joins TRBV7-9 to TRBJ2-3; weak D call: TRBD2 (5 bases). This CDR3 has 15 amino acids. Trimming left V 4 bases short and J 4 bases short, with 15 bases between. Germline V gene sequence: CDR1 SEHNR, CDR2 FQNEAQ (reference sequence). The CDR3 coding sequence is TGTGCCAGCAGCTCCCGGGATTTGGCCCCAGATACGCAGTATTTT. Translation: CASSSRDLAPDTQYF.

This clonotype was observed a handful of times. Here the CDR3 reads CASSLAPGSTDTQYF. The DNA of the CDR3 is TGCGCCAGCAGCTTGGCCCCCGGCAGCACAGATACGCAGTATTTT. The genes are TRBV5-1 and TRBJ2-3; the D is unclear. CDR3 length equals 15 residues. Germline CDR1 SGHRS, CDR2 YFSETQ. Trimming left V 0 bases short and J 0 bases short, with 8 bases between.

The count of this clonotype is one. The chain links TRBV29-1 to TRBJ2-3; 12 nucleotides match TRBD2. The CDR3 is made up of 15 amino acids. The germline CDR1 and CDR2 sequences are SQVTM and ANQGSEA. V was pared by 6 bases and J by 6 bases, with 10 bases of the junction left unmatched. The CDR3 nucleotides are TGCAGCGTGGCCGCCACTAGCGGGGGGCCGGATACGCAGTATTTT. Translating gives CSVAATSGGPDTQYF.